Sequencing of this TCR beta chain was carried out in a study of CD8 T cells in Susac syndrome. Random hexamers served to reverse transcribe about 0.45 to 1 ug RNA. The method of amplification for TCR beta CDR3 was immunoSEQ multiplex PCR, covering 54 Vbeta and 13 Jbeta. TCRdb analysed the immunoSEQ multiplex PCR reads with MiXCR anew, one entry per CDR3 protein. The table shows about 150,000 distinct CDR3 sequences, with 85% to 95% occurring only once. Germline V gene data show CDR1 as SGHNT and CDR2 as YYREEE (reference sequence). The CDR3 is 12 amino acids. Trimming left V 5 bases short and J 2 bases short, with 4 bases between. The T cells that were sequenced for TCR beta were CD8+ and CD4+ cells from blood.

The sequenced sample was CD4+ T cells from PBMCs. The V call is TRBV5-4, the J call TRBJ2-2; no definite D call. The clonotype was recovered from a human donor with Susac syndrome. DNA for the CDR3: TGTGCCAGCAGAGCTAACACCGGGGAGCTGTTTTTT. It codes for CASRANTGELFF.